One sample yielded the 25 T cell receptor beta chains listed below, sequenced in a study of blood T cell repertoires in COVID-19. The protocol was immunoSEQ multiplex PCR, while the TCRdb copy is restricted to in-frame clones and leaves out a portion. The sample contains some 80,000 clones, around 80% of which appear only once. Sequenced input: peripheral blood. These receptors came from a man aged 55 to 70 with active or convalescent COVID-19.

V is TRBV6-1 and J is TRBJ1-5; 11 bases are a match to TRBD1. Germline assignment: CDR1 MNHNS and CDR2 SASEGT. This CDR3 is built from 15 residues. With V trimmed by 3 bases and J by 5 bases, 3 bases remained unmatched. Here the CDR3 reads CASSDRDRGYQPQHF. For the CDR3, the DNA is TGTGCCAGCAGTGACAGGGACAGGGGGTATCAGCCCCAGCATTTT.

CDR3 in amino acids: CASSGRTGGKETQYF. DNA for the CDR3: TGTGCCAGTAGTGGGAGGACAGGAGGAAAAGAGACCCAGTACTTC. The rearrangement uses TRBV19 and TRBJ2-5, with D perhaps matching TRBD1 (7 bases). CDR1 and CDR2 (germline): LNHDA, SQIVND (reference sequence). V lost 5 bases, J lost 3 bases, and 16 bases lay in between. The CDR3 runs to 15 residues.

The chain links TRBV4-1 to TRBJ1-2; 7 bases are a match to TRBD1. The CDR3 is 15 residues long. V was clipped by 0 bases and J by 4 bases; unmatched bases: 5. CDR1 and CDR2 from the germline V gene are MGHRA and YSYEKL. CDR3 sequence reads: CASSQDAQGVYGYTF. In DNA form, the CDR3 reads TGCGCCAGCAGCCAAGATGCGCAGGGGGTCTATGGCTACACCTTC.

In DNA, the CDR3 is TGTGCCAGTAGTGATGGGACAGGGGTCAATGAGCAGTTCTTC. Protein product: CASSDGTGVNEQFF. This sequence joins TRBV19 and TRBJ2-1; TRBD1 matches at 10 bases. CDR3 length equals 14 residues. Unmatched junction bases numbered 4, after V lost 5 bases and J lost 6 bases. Germline V gives CDR1 LNHDA, CDR2 SQIVND (reference sequence).

This sequence joins TRBV3-1 (or the pseudogene TRBV3-2) and TRBJ1-1; no clear D gene. This CDR3 comprises 15 residues. CDR1 is LGHDT, CDR2 YNNKEL, per germline (reference sequence). V was shortened by 4 bases and J by 1 base, with 13 bases between the two germline ends. The CDR3 DNA reads as TGTGCCAGCAGCCGATCGGATACAGCGAACACTGAAGCTTTCTTT. This sequence encodes CASSRSDTANTEAFF.

The chain uses TRBV9 and TRBJ2-3; 12 positions match TRBD2. Germline loops: CDR1 SGDLS, CDR2 YYNGEE. V shed 4 bases and J 5 bases; nucleotides not matched to a gene: 8. The CDR3 runs to 16 residues. CDR3 protein: CASSPRTSGVGDTQYF. As DNA, the CDR3 is TGTGCCAGCAGCCCTCGGACTAGCGGGGTTGGAGATACGCAGTATTTT.

The chain has TRBV4-3 and TRBJ2-7; 10 bases agree with TRBD2. With V trimmed by 1 base and J by 6 bases, 18 bases remained unmatched. The CDR3 is made up of 19 amino acids. Looked up from germline, CDR1 is LGHNA and CDR2 is YSLEER. The CDR3 DNA sequence: TGCGCCAGCAGCCAAGGGTACGGTCTGTCTGGGACTAGCGTTCCCGAGCAGTACTTC. Its translation is CASSQGYGLSGTSVPEQYF.

The chain recombines TRBV5-6 with TRBJ1-4; no reliable D call. Germline V gene sequence: CDR1 SGHDT, CDR2 YYEEEE. The CDR3 runs 16 residues. V lost 3 bases, J lost 7 bases, and 19 bases lay in between. This chain's CDR3 is CASSSHREGDSEKLFF. Here the CDR3 DNA reads TGTGCCAGCAGCTCGCACAGAGAAGGTGATTCTGAAAAACTGTTTTTT. The full variable domain, completed using reference TRBV5-6 and TRBJ1-4, is DAGVTQSPTHLIKTRGQQVTLRCSPKSGHDTVSWYQQALGQGPQFIFQYYEEEERQRGNFPDRFSGHQFPNYSSELNVNALLLGDSALYLCASSSHREGDSEKLFFGSGTQLSVL.

The genes are TRBV15 and TRBJ2-5; the D gene is possibly TRBD1 (6 bases). Trimming took off 1 base at V and 4 bases at J, with 19 bases between the two ends. Per germline, CDR1 LNHNV and CDR2 YYDKDF (reference sequence). The CDR3 covers 17 residues. In nucleotides, the CDR3 is TGTGCCACCAGCAGAGCCCCCTTGACAGGAAGGACAGAGACCCAGTACTTC. Protein sequence: CATSRAPLTGRTETQYF. Complete variable domain (other parts from reference TRBV15 and TRBJ2-5): DAMVIQNPRYQVTQFGKPVTLSCSQTLNHNVMYWYQQKSSQAPKLLFHYYDKDFNNEADTPDNFQSRRPNTSFCFLDIRSPGLGDTAMYLCATSRAPLTGRTETQYFGPGTRLLVL.

Comment on this clone: This CDR3 fails to terminate in the conserved phenylalanine or tryptophan, so it likely reflects a read error. The DNA is omitted, as the CDR3 cannot be located on it reliably, and the CDR3 follows TCRdb's listing. This chain uses TRBV5-5 with TRBJ1-1. Germline CDR1 and CDR2: SGHKS and YYEKEE (reference sequence). A total of 9 residues make up the CDR3, ends included. The CDR3 protein is CASSCLRGC.

The J gene is TRBJ1-1, the V gene TRBV15; 9 bases map to TRBD1. Germline V lookup: CDR1 LNHNV, CDR2 YYDKDF (reference sequence). This CDR3 contains 16 residues. The ends lost 4 bases at V and 0 bases at J; junction bases unmatched: 6. In DNA, the CDR3 is TGTGCCACCAGCATAGGGACAGGGAAATTGAACACTGAAGCTTTCTTT. Protein sequence: CATSIGTGKLNTEAFF.

This clone was seen a single time. The chain has TRBV7-8 and TRBJ2-5; TRBD2 is a possible D gene (7 bases). V dropped 5 bases and J dropped 5 bases, with 21 bases sitting between them. Germline V gene data show CDR1 as SGHVS and CDR2 as FQNEAQ. The CDR3 consists of 16 residues. CDR3 sequence: CASSRGGGGPVETQYF. As DNA, the CDR3 is TGTGCCAGCAGCCGAGGTGGGGGGGGGCCGGTGGAGACCCAGTACTTC.

This rearrangement joins TRBV9 to TRBJ1-3, with TRBD1 matching over 8 bases. J lost 1 base, V lost 3 bases, and 6 bases had no gene match. The CDR3 is 16 residues long. The germline V gene has CDR1 SGDLS and CDR2 YYNGEE. Here the CDR3 reads CASSGNRDRSGNTIYF. The CDR3 DNA reads as TGTGCCAGCAGCGGTAACCGGGACAGGTCTGGAAACACCATATATTTT.

This chain uses TRBV29-1 with TRBJ2-1, with D perhaps matching TRBD1 (5 bases). The CDR3 consists of 12 residues. Per germline, CDR1 SQVTM and CDR2 ANQGSEA. V was trimmed by 8 bases and J by 2 bases, leaving 10 bases between them. CDR3 amino acids: CSPMTAYNEQFF. CDR3 nucleotides: TGCAGCCCCATGACAGCCTACAATGAGCAGTTCTTC.

V gene TRBV12-3 or TRBV12-4 combines with J gene TRBJ2-7, with TRBD1 identical over 7 bases. The CDR3 extends over 13 amino acids. The junction had 4 bases not matched to a gene; V was cut back by 5 bases and J by 3 bases. Written as DNA, the CDR3 is TGTGCCAGCAGTACCGGGACAGACTACGAGCAGTACTTC. This codes for CASSTGTDYEQYF.

This clone has a single count. This sequence joins TRBV27 and TRBJ2-7; tentatively, D is TRBD2 (6 bases). The CDR3 covers 18 residues. CDR1 MNHEY and CDR2 SMNVEV come from the germline V gene (reference sequence). Trimming cost V 6 bases and J 0 bases, with 24 bases left between them. The CDR3 DNA is TGTGCCAGCAGGTCGGGACTGCGGGCGGGCCGGGGCTCCTACGAGCAGTACTTC. It is translated as CASRSGLRAGRGSYEQYF.

This clone was picked up a small number of times. This chain joins TRBV6-2 or TRBV6-3 and TRBJ1-2; TRBD1 agrees at 8 bases. CDR3 length: 20 amino acids. The J segment lost 8 bases and the V segment lost 2 bases, leaving 25 bases of the junction unmatched. CDR1 is MNHEY, CDR2 SVGEGT, per germline. The CDR3 is CASSYLLETTGASGSRGYTF. The CDR3 nucleotides read TGTGCCAGCAGTTACCTCCTCGAAACGACAGGGGCCTCCGGTTCGCGGGGCTACACCTTC.

V gene TRBV7-9 combines with J gene TRBJ1-4; 11 bases are a match to TRBD1. V gave up 4 bases and J gave up 3 bases; unmatched junction bases: 10. The CDR3 is 18 amino acids. Germline V gene data show CDR1 as SEHNR and CDR2 as FQNEAQ (reference sequence). In nucleotides, the CDR3 is TGTGCCAGCAGCTCTACGGACAGGGGGCGCGTTTCTAATGAAAAACTGTTTTTT. Its protein product is CASSSTDRGRVSNEKLFF.

This chain uses TRBV4-2 with TRBJ1-2, with no clear D. From germline, CDR1 is LGHNA and CDR2 YNFKEQ. CDR3 length: 14 amino acids. V lost 1 base and J lost 3, with 9 bases in between. The CDR3 spells CASSQGGQDYGYTF. In DNA, the CDR3 is TGTGCCAGCAGCCAAGGAGGGCAGGACTATGGCTACACCTTC.

The chain couples TRBV7-8 to TRBJ2-5, with 11 bases matching TRBD2. The V gene end was trimmed by 4 bases and the J gene end by 7 bases; junction bases not matched to a gene: 14. The CDR3 is made up of 17 amino acids. Germline V gene lookup returns CDR1 SGHVS and CDR2 FQNEAQ. CDR3 in amino acids: CASSYHRVAGGLGTQYF. The CDR3 coding sequence is TGTGCCAGCAGCTACCACAGGGTAGCGGGGGGGCTCGGGACCCAGTACTTC. The entire variable domain, with the rest obtained from reference TRBV7-8 and TRBJ2-5, is as follows: GAGVSQSPRYKVAKRGQDVALRCDPISGHVSLFWYQQALGQGPEFLTYFQNEAQLDKSGLPSDRFFAERPEGSVSTLKIQRTQQEDSAVYLCASSYHRVAGGLGTQYFGPGTRLLVL.

Remarks on this clone: One end of the junction varies from germline; a read error may be responsible. This chain uses TRBV15 with TRBJ1-4, with D perhaps matching TRBD1 (5 bases). CDR3 length equals 15 residues. CDR1 is LNHNV, CDR2 YYDKDF, per germline (reference sequence). The CDR3 DNA follows: TGTGCCACCAGCATCTCGACAGCCTATAATGGAAAACTGTTTTTT. Its protein product is CATSISTAYNGKLFF.

The chain links TRBV27 to TRBJ2-2; 11 bases agree with TRBD2. Per the germline V gene, CDR1 is MNHEY and CDR2 is SMNVEV (reference sequence). The CDR3 totals 16 residues. J lost 4 bases, V lost 3 bases, and 4 bases had no gene match. CDR3 nucleotide sequence: TGTGCCAGCAGTTTTATTAGCGGGGGGGGCACCGGGGAGCTGTTTTTT. Amino acid sequence: CASSFISGGGTGELFF.

J is TRBJ1-1 and V is TRBV4-1; D is ambiguous. The CDR3 consists of 13 residues. The V and J ends lost 1 base and 3 bases respectively, with 6 bases between them. Germline V lookup: CDR1 MGHRA, CDR2 YSYEKL. CDR3 sequence reads: CASSQVRDTEAFF. In DNA form, the CDR3 reads TGCGCCAGCAGCCAAGTTAGAGACACTGAAGCTTTCTTT.

The gene calls are TRBV7-9 and TRBJ2-7; unclear D gene. V lost 3 bases and J lost 0, with 6 bases in between. The CDR3 consists of 13 residues. Germline loops: CDR1 SEHNR, CDR2 FQNEAQ (reference sequence). The CDR3 sequence: CASSFDTSYEQYF. CDR3 bases: TGTGCCAGCAGCTTTGACACCTCCTACGAGCAGTACTTC.

The chain links TRBV19 to TRBJ2-5, with TRBD2 matching over 8 bases. The germline CDR1 and CDR2 sequences are LNHDA and SQIVND (reference sequence). The V segment lost 3 bases and the J segment 1 base; nucleotides outside the gene matches: 7. CDR3 size: 16 residues. The CDR3 spells CASSMGGGPIQETQYF. CDR3 nucleotides: TGTGCCAGTAGTATGGGCGGGGGGCCTATCCAAGAGACCCAGTACTTC. The variable domain in full, with the rest retrieved from reference TRBV19 and TRBJ2-5, is DGGITQSPKYLFRKEGQNVTLSCEQNLNHDAMYWYRQDPGQGLRLIYYSQIVNDFQKGDIAEGYSVSREKKESFPLTVTSAQKNPTAFYLCASSMGGGPIQETQYFGPGTRLLVL.